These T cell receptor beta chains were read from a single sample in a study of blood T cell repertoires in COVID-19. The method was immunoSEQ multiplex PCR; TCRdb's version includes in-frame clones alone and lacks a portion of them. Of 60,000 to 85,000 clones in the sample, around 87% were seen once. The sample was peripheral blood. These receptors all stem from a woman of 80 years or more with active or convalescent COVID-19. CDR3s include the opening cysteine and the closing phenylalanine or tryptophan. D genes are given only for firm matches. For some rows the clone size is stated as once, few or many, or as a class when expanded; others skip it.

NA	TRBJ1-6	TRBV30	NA	CAWSKSTGYSPLHF	TGTGCCTGGAGTAAATCCACAGGGTATTCACCCCTCCACTTT
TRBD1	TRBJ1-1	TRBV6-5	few	CASSYEGALMNTEAFF	TGTGCCAGCAGTTACGAGGGGGCACTCATGAACACTGAAGCTTTCTTT
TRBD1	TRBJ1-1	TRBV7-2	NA	CASSLGIMRGRGTEAFF	TGTGCCAGCAGCTTAGGTATCATGAGGGGCAGGGGGACTGAAGCTTTCTTT
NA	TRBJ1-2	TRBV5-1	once	CASSLSPRRGYTF	TGCGCCAGCAGCTTGTCGCCCCGGAGGGGCTACACCTTC
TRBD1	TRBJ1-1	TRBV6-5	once	CASSRYRGTEAFF	TGTGCCAGCAGTAGGTACAGGGGAACTGAAGCTTTCTTT
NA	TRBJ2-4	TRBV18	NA	CASSPGAGKNIQYF	TGTGCCAGCTCACCTGGGGCAGGAAAAAACATTCAGTACTTC
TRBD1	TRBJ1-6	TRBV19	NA	CASSFTTTGGSPLHF	TGTGCCAGTAGTTTCACCACTACAGGGGGTTCACCCCTCCACTTT
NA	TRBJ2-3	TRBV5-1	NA	CASSLGDYSDTQYF	TGCGCCAGCAGCTTGGGCGATTACTCAGATACGCAGTATTTT
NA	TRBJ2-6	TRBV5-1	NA	CASRPQAGLTGANVLTF	TGCGCCAGCAGACCACAAGCCGGGTTAACTGGGGCCAACGTCCTGACTTTC
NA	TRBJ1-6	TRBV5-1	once	CASSEDINNSPLHF	TGCGCCAGCAGCGAGGACATCAATAATTCACCCCTCCACTTT
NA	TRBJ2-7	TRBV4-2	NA	CASSQGGPSYLYEQYF	TGTGCCAGCAGCCAAGGAGGGCCTAGCTACCTTTACGAGCAGTACTTC
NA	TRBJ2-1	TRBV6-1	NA	CASSEATAYNEQFF	TGTGCCAGCAGTGAAGCTACGGCCTACAATGAGCAGTTCTTC
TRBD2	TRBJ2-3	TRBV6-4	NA	CASSVTAGGVDTQYF	TGTGCCAGCAGTGTAACAGCGGGGGGGGTGGATACGCAGTATTTT
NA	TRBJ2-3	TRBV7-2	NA	CASLPVRSTDTQYF	TGTGCCAGCCTTCCTGTACGGTCCACAGATACGCAGTATTTT
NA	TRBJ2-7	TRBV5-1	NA	CASSLDSSPPGEQYF	TGCGCCAGCAGCTTGGATTCATCCCCGCCGGGGGAGCAGTACTTC
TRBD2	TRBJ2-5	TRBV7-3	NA	CASSSRLAGVGETQYF	TGTGCCAGCAGCTCCCGACTAGCGGGGGTCGGTGAGACCCAGTACTTC
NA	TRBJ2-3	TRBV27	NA	CASSFNRNSDTQYF	TGTGCCAGCAGTTTTAACAGGAATTCAGATACGCAGTATTTT
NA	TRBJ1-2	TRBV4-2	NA	CASSQESGRDTYGYTF	TGTGCCAGCAGCCAAGAGTCGGGCAGGGACACATATGGCTACACCTTC
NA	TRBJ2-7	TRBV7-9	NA	CASSLASHEQYF	TGTGCCAGCAGCTTAGCCAGTCACGAGCAGTACTTC
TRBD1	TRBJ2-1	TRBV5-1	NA	CASSQDGTAYNEQFF	TGCGCCAGCAGCCAGGACGGGACAGCATACAATGAGCAGTTCTTC
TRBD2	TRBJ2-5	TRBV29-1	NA	CSVEGLGRETQYF	TGCAGCGTTGAGGGACTAGGCAGAGAGACCCAGTACTTC
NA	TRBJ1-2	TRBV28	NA	CASTSGGLNNYGYTF	TGTGCCAGCACCTCCGGCGGCCTAAATAACTATGGCTACACCTTC
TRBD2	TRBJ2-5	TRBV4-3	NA	CASSQGTSGGETQYF	TGCGCCAGCAGCCAAGGGACTAGCGGGGGAGAGACCCAGTACTTC
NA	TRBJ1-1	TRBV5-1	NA	CASSLGHAEAFF	TGCGCCAGCAGCTTAGGACACGCCGAAGCTTTCTTT
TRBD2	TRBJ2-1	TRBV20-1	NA	CSASLRGGARWNEQFF	TGCAGTGCTAGTCTCCGCGGGGGGGCCAGGTGGAATGAGCAGTTCTTC
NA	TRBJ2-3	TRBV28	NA	CASSSLGAGARTDTQYF	TGTGCCAGCAGCAGCTTGGGTGCGGGGGCCCGCACAGATACGCAGTATTTT
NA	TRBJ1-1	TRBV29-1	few	CSVVGQGGWNTEAFF	TGCAGCGTTGTGGGCCAGGGAGGGTGGAACACTGAAGCTTTCTTT
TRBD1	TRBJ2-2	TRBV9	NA	CASSSGQGNTGELFF	TGTGCCAGCAGCTCTGGACAGGGGAACACCGGGGAGCTGTTTTTT
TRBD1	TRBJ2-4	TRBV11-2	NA	CASSSGTGYIQYF	TGTGCCAGCAGCTCAGGGACAGGGTACATTCAGTACTTC
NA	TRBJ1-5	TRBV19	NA	CASTPRMSALNQPQHF	TGTGCCAGTACCCCGAGAATGTCCGCCCTCAATCAGCCCCAGCATTTT
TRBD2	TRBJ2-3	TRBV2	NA	CASTGGGTDTQYF	TGTGCCAGCACGGGGGGGGGCACAGATACGCAGTATTTT